These 11 T cell receptor beta chains share one sample of origin, sequenced in a study of T cells in tuberculosis. Clones were sequenced by immunoSEQ multiplex PCR, and TCRdb holds only the in-frame ones, with some missing. The table lists about 43,000 clones, approximately 95% of them singletons. Sequencing was carried out using PBMCs. The receptors were gathered from a donor aged 10-29 years with latent tuberculosis or without tuberculosis infection.

The rearrangement joins TRBV7-2 to TRBJ2-1; 9 bases fit TRBD1. CDR3 size: 18 residues. V dropped 4 bases and J dropped 1; count of bases not matched to a gene: 11. Looked up from germline, CDR1 is SGHTA and CDR2 is FQGNSA. For the CDR3, the DNA is TGTGCCAGCAGCTCGCCGACAGGGGGGACTGTATCCTACAATGAGCAGTTCTTC. It yields the protein CASSSPTGGTVSYNEQFF. Supplemented by reference TRBV7-2 and TRBJ2-1, the full variable domain reads GAGVSQSPSNKVTEKGKDVELRCDPISGHTALYWYRQSLGQGLEFLIYFQGNSAPDKSGLPSDRFSAERTGGSVSTLTIQRTQQEDSAVYLCASSSPTGGTVSYNEQFFGPGTRLTVL.

V usage is TRBV9 and J usage is TRBJ2-1; the match to TRBD2 covers 11 bases. Germline V lookup: CDR1 SGDLS, CDR2 YYNGEE. This CDR3 has 15 amino acids. Trimming cost V 2 bases and J 3 bases; bases outside gene matches: 1. The DNA of the CDR3 is TGTGCCAGCAGCGTCGGGACTAGCGGCTACAATGAGCAGTTCTTC. Residues: CASSVGTSGYNEQFF.

The chain combines TRBV4-2 with TRBJ2-1, with D perhaps matching TRBD2 (5 bases). The germline V and J ends were trimmed by 0 bases and 0 bases, with 9 bases remaining between them. The CDR3 extends over 16 amino acids. CDR1 and CDR2 from the germline V gene are LGHNA and YNFKEQ. CDR3 amino acids: CASSQDLASSYNEQFF. CDR3 in DNA: TGTGCCAGCAGCCAAGATTTAGCGAGCTCCTACAATGAGCAGTTCTTC.

This chain joins TRBV30 and TRBJ1-3, with D possibly being TRBD1 (5 bases). The CDR3 is 15 residues long. CDR1 and CDR2 from the germline V gene are GTSNPN and SVGIG (reference sequence). Trimming took 2 bases from V and 4 from J, leaving 15 bases between them. The CDR3 spells CAWSSGPLAGNTIYF. CDR3 coding DNA: TGTGCCTGGAGTTCGGGACCTCTAGCGGGAAACACCATATATTTT.

The V and J genes are TRBV6-4 and TRBJ2-7; TRBD1 might be the D (7 bases). This CDR3 has 17 residues. V gave up 8 bases and J gave up 2 bases, with 25 bases separating them. Germline values: CDR1 MRHNA, CDR2 SNTAGT. The CDR3 DNA follows: TGTGCCAGCTCACGAAGGAGGGGCGGGACAGAAACCTACGAGCAGTACTTC. Its translation is CASSRRRGGTETYEQYF.

The chain employs TRBV10-3 and TRBJ2-3; D unclear. The germline V gene has CDR1 ENHRY and CDR2 SYGVKD. V dropped 2 bases and J dropped 4 bases, with 4 bases sitting between them. This CDR3 has 12 amino acids. The CDR3 here is CAISEGPDTQYF. The DNA of the CDR3 is TGTGCCATCAGTGAGGGCCCAGATACGCAGTATTTT.

This clone showed up just a few times. The CDR3 loop reads CASSPGQNYGYTF. The CDR3 region has the DNA TGTGCCAGCAGCCCGGGACAGAACTATGGCTACACCTTC. J is TRBJ1-2 and V is TRBV11-1, with 7 nucleotides matching TRBD1. V shed 5 bases and J 2 bases; nucleotides not matched to a gene: 2. CDR3 size: 13 residues. The V gene's germline CDR1 is SGHAT and CDR2 FQDESV (reference sequence). Variable domain in full (rest from reference TRBV11-1 and TRBJ1-2): EAEVAQSPRYKITEKSQAVAFWCDPISGHATLYWYRQILGQGPELLVQFQDESVVDDSQLPKDRFSAERLKGVDSTLKIQPAELGDSAMYLCASSPGQNYGYTFGSGTRLTVV.

The sample holds one count of this clone. The V call is TRBV5-1, the J call TRBJ2-7; D is ambiguous. This CDR3 comprises 13 residues. Germline V CDR1 and CDR2: SGHRS, YFSETQ. Deletions cut 8 bases from V and 0 bases from J, with 12 bases between. The CDR3 DNA reads as TGCGCCAGTTCGCAGGTTAGCTCCTACGAGCAGTACTTC. Amino acids: CASSQVSSYEQYF. Full variable domain (remainder filled in from reference TRBV5-1 and TRBJ2-7): KAGVTQTPRYLIKTRGQQVTLSCSPISGHRSVSWYQQTPGQGLQFLFEYFSETQRNKGNFPGRFSGRQFSNSRSEMNVSTLELGDSALYLCASSQVSSYEQYFGPGTRLTVT.

This clone was found once. V usage is TRBV28 and J usage is TRBJ1-5; no firm D call. Trimming cost V 2 bases and J 4 bases, with 12 bases left between them. The germline V gene has CDR1 MDHEN and CDR2 SYDVKM. The CDR3 spans 15 residues. CDR3 protein: CASSLHRGKNQPQHF. In DNA, the CDR3 is TGTGCCAGCAGTTTACACCGGGGTAAAAATCAGCCCCAGCATTTT.

The rearrangement links TRBV28 to TRBJ1-2; 9 positions agree with TRBD1. Germline CDR1 and CDR2: MDHEN and SYDVKM. The ends lost 6 bases at V and 8 bases at J; junction bases unmatched: 7. The CDR3 has 13 amino acids. CDR3 DNA: TGTGCCAGCAGGGCCGGGACAGGGAACGGCTACACCTTC. It yields the protein CASRAGTGNGYTF.

The rearrangement links TRBV6-1 to TRBJ1-6; TRBD1 agrees at 9 bases. The germline V gene encodes CDR1 MNHNS and CDR2 SASEGT. V trimming: 6 bases; J trimming: 7 bases; junction bases outside the gene matches: 4. The CDR3 loop spans 14 amino acids. DNA of the CDR3: TGTGCCAGCAGACAGGGGGCTTGGAATTCACCCCTCCACTTT. This sequence encodes CASRQGAWNSPLHF.